Each of the 30 T cell receptor beta chains below was sequenced from the same sample in a study of patients and donors after allogeneic stem cell transplantation. TCRdb redid the calling of the RT-PCR reads with MiXCR, one entry per CDR3 protein. There are 98,000 or so distinct CDR3 sequences in the sample; around 36% occur only once, and around 26% lies in the top ten. Sequenced input: blood, either unsorted or a sorted T cell fraction (not recorded which). These receptors originate from a human donor who was either an allogeneic HSCT recipient or a stem cell or donor lymphocyte infusion donor (not recorded which). It is not recorded whose cells these are; they may come from a transplant donor.

This clonotype has just one count. The chain combines TRBV11-1 with TRBJ1-2, with D unresolved. Germline V lookup: CDR1 SGHAT, CDR2 FQDESV (reference sequence). This CDR3 is built from 14 residues. V was shortened by 8 bases and J by 2 bases, with 15 bases between the two germline ends. The DNA for the CDR3 is TGTGCCAGCGGCCTGGCCGGGATCAACTATGGCTACACCTTC. Protein: CASGLAGINYGYTF.

The chain uses TRBV20-1 and TRBJ2-1, with 9 bases lining up with TRBD2. Germline V gene sequence: CDR1 DFQATT, CDR2 SNEGSKA (reference sequence). The ends lost 6 bases at V and 2 bases at J; junction bases unmatched: 5. This CDR3 has 14 residues. CDR3 residues: CSARSSGAYNEQFF. As DNA, the CDR3 is TGCAGTGCGAGGTCTAGCGGGGCCTACAATGAGCAGTTCTTC.

The DNA for the CDR3 is TGTGCCAGCAGGAAGAGTAGGGCAGGGAACACTGAAGCTTTCTTT. Its protein product is CASRKSRAGNTEAFF. The V call is TRBV6-1, the J call TRBJ1-1, with D unclear. V lost 6 bases to trimming and J lost 1 base, with 15 bases between them. This CDR3 comprises 15 residues. Germline assignment: CDR1 MNHNS and CDR2 SASEGT.

J is TRBJ1-4 and V is TRBV20-1; the D is unclear. Trimming removed 1 base from V and 8 bases from J, with 11 bases in between. CDR1 is DFQATT, CDR2 SNEGSKA, per germline (reference sequence). CDR3 length equals 13 residues. CDR3 sequence reads: CSARAPAWEKLFF. DNA of the CDR3: TGCAGTGCTAGAGCCCCAGCCTGGGAAAAACTGTTTTTT.

This clonotype was detected a few times. The J gene is TRBJ2-6, the V gene TRBV6-5; no definite D call. The germline gives CDR1 MNHEY, CDR2 SVGAGI. V shed 8 bases and J shed 0 bases, with 5 bases lying between them. The CDR3 contains 13 residues. The CDR3 DNA is TGTGCCAGCTCGAGCTCTGGGGCCAACGTCCTGACTTTC. Translation gives CASSSSGANVLTF.

The chain recombines TRBV7-8 with TRBJ1-5; D gene unclear. The germline gives CDR1 SGHVS, CDR2 FQNEAQ. The CDR3 is 15 amino acids. The V end was cut by 5 bases, the J end by 4 bases, with 15 bases between. The CDR3 loop is CASSTRTALNQPQHF. DNA for the CDR3: TGTGCCAGCAGCACCCGGACGGCGTTAAATCAGCCCCAGCATTTT.

This clonotype was detected only a few times. The chain carries TRBV6-5 and TRBJ2-3; 7 positions agree with TRBD1. This CDR3 has 14 amino acids. Germline CDR1 and CDR2: MNHEY and SVGAGI. V was pared by 5 bases and J by 0 bases, with 2 bases of the junction left unmatched. The CDR3, as DNA: TGTGCCAGCAGTCCGGGACAGAGCACAGATACGCAGTATTTT. Translating it yields CASSPGQSTDTQYF.

Concerning this clonotype: This CDR3 fails to terminate in the conserved phenylalanine or tryptophan, so it likely reflects a read error. The rearrangement joins TRBV30 to TRBJ2-5; D may be TRBD2 (6 bases). The CDR3 contains 13 residues. Germline lookup yields CDR1 GTSNPN and CDR2 SVGIG (reference sequence). Trimming stripped 3 bases from V and 3 bases from J, with 11 bases between. In nucleotides, the CDR3 is TGTGCCTGGAGAACTAGCTCCAAAGAGACCCAGTACTCC. It translates to CAWRTSSKETQYS.

The chain links TRBV2 to TRBJ1-4; D unresolved. With 6 bases removed from V and 3 bases from J, the gap between germline ends came to 11 bases. The germline V gene has CDR1 SNHLY and CDR2 FYNNEI. The CDR3 contains 14 residues. The CDR3 loop reads CASRRVMSNEKLFF. The DNA of the CDR3 is TGTGCCAGCAGGAGGGTAATGTCTAATGAAAAACTGTTTTTT.

The chain recombines TRBV6-6 with TRBJ2-7; possibly TRBD2 for D (6 bases). The CDR3 runs 14 residues. Germline V gene lookup returns CDR1 MNHNY and CDR2 SVGAGI (reference sequence). V dropped 6 bases and J dropped 0 bases, with 12 bases sitting between them. CDR3 nucleotide sequence: TGTGCCAGCAGGATAGCGGATCACTCCTACGAGCAGTACTTC. Its translation is CASRIADHSYEQYF.

The V gene is TRBV27, the J gene TRBJ2-3; a weak D match, TRBD2 (5 bases). The V and J ends lost 9 bases and 8 bases respectively, with 15 bases between them. The length of the CDR3 is 12 residues. CDR1 and CDR2 (germline): MNHEY, SMNVEV (reference sequence). CDR3 amino acids: CASRTGSATQYF. The CDR3 nucleotides are TGTGCCAGTAGAACGGGGTCGGCTACGCAGTATTTT.

This clonotype was observed a handful of times. This sequence joins TRBV28 and TRBJ2-7, with D possibly matching TRBD2 (5 bases). The CDR3 has 14 amino acids. Trimming took off 7 bases at V and 0 bases at J, with 13 bases between the two ends. From germline, CDR1 is MDHEN and CDR2 SYDVKM. The CDR3 nucleotides read TGTGCCAGCATTCCAAGCGGCTACTCCTACGAGCAGTACTTC. This encodes CASIPSGYSYEQYF.

This clonotype turned up a few times. The CDR3 loop reads CSARADGELFF. In DNA, the CDR3 is TGCAGTGCTAGGGCGGACGGGGAGCTGTTTTTT. This rearrangement joins TRBV20-1 to TRBJ2-2, with D unclear. Per germline, CDR1 DFQATT and CDR2 SNEGSKA (reference sequence). V was cut by 3 bases and J by 7 bases, with 6 bases left in between. This CDR3 is built from 11 residues.

The chain is built from TRBV28 and TRBJ1-4; no definite D call. This CDR3 is built from 14 residues. Between the trimmed V and J ends, which lost 6 bases and 7 bases, there was a span of 15 bases. Germline assignment: CDR1 MDHEN and CDR2 SYDVKM. The CDR3 loop is CASSLLGSGEKLFF. CDR3 nucleotide sequence: TGTGCCAGCAGCCTCCTGGGGAGTGGTGAAAAACTGTTTTTT.

The chain joins TRBV19 to TRBJ1-5; 7 nucleotides align to TRBD1. Trimming cost V 3 bases and J 2 bases; bases outside gene matches: 4. This CDR3 comprises 15 residues. Germline-derived CDR1 and CDR2 are LNHDA and SQIVND (reference sequence). The CDR3 sequence: CASSIRDRRNQPQHF. As DNA, the CDR3 is TGTGCCAGTAGTATCCGGGACAGACGCAATCAGCCCCAGCATTTT. Supplemented by reference TRBV19 and TRBJ1-5, the full variable domain reads DGGITQSPKYLFRKEGQNVTLSCEQNLNHDAMYWYRQDPGQGLRLIYYSQIVNDFQKGDIAEGYSVSREKKESFPLTVTSAQKNPTAFYLCASSIRDRRNQPQHFGDGTRLSIL.

The DNA for the CDR3 is TGCGCCAGCAGCTTGGCAGGGGCCGAAGAGACCCAGTACTTC. Translating gives CASSLAGAEETQYF. This rearrangement joins TRBV5-1 to TRBJ2-5, with D possibly TRBD1 on 6 matching bases. Germline lookup yields CDR1 SGHRS and CDR2 YFSETQ. The CDR3 length is 14 residues. V lost 0 bases and J 3 bases, leaving 9 bases between the germline ends.

This chain connects TRBV7-2 to TRBJ2-3; D is unresolved. The CDR3 extends over 15 amino acids. CDR1 and CDR2 (germline): SGHTA, FQGNSA. V was pared by 0 bases and J by 4 bases, with 11 bases between. CDR3 loop: CASSLAGPTADTQYF. In nucleotides, the CDR3 is TGTGCCAGCAGCTTAGCGGGCCCAACGGCAGATACGCAGTATTTT.

This rearrangement joins TRBV7-9 to TRBJ2-6; D is ambiguous. Germline CDR1 is SEHNR and CDR2 is FQNEAQ (reference sequence). The CDR3 is made up of 16 amino acids. Deletions cut 3 bases from V and 0 bases from J, with 9 bases between. The CDR3 spells CASSFYSFSGANVLTF. The CDR3 DNA reads TGTGCCAGCAGCTTTTACAGCTTCTCTGGGGCCAACGTCCTGACTTTC.

This chain uses TRBV7-2 with TRBJ1-2, with D possibly matching TRBD1 (6 bases). The CDR3 is made up of 15 amino acids. V was shortened by 4 bases and J by 5 bases, with 17 bases between the two germline ends. Germline CDR1 and CDR2: SGHTA and FQGNSA. The CDR3 DNA reads TGTGCCAGCAGCTCCCGACAGGTTACTATTTATGGCTACACCTTC. Translation: CASSSRQVTIYGYTF.

This chain connects TRBV20-1 to TRBJ1-1; unclear D gene. CDR1 and CDR2 (germline): DFQATT, SNEGSKA (reference sequence). V gave up 3 bases and J gave up 3 bases, with 11 bases separating them. The CDR3 has 13 amino acids. CDR3 region: CSASEALYTEAFF. Here the CDR3 DNA reads TGCAGTGCTAGTGAGGCCCTATACACTGAAGCTTTCTTT.

This chain links TRBV7-9 with TRBJ1-4; D is ambiguous. Germline values: CDR1 SEHNR, CDR2 FQNEAQ (reference sequence). V dropped 5 bases and J dropped 7 bases, with 17 bases sitting between them. CDR3 size: 15 residues. CDR3 coding DNA: TGTGCCAGCAGCCCAATCGCAGGATCGGGTGAAAAACTGTTTTTT. Protein: CASSPIAGSGEKLFF.

V usage is TRBV6-2 or TRBV6-3 and J usage is TRBJ1-1; weak D call: TRBD1 (6 bases). Germline V gene data show CDR1 as MNHEY and CDR2 as SVGEGT. The CDR3 consists of 14 residues. The germline V and J ends were trimmed by 6 bases and 1 base, with 12 bases remaining between them. CDR3 region: CASRNGGRNTEAFF. CDR3 bases: TGTGCCAGCAGGAACGGGGGCAGGAACACTGAAGCTTTCTTT.

J is TRBJ1-4 and V is TRBV4-3; D gene unclear. The V end was cut by 0 bases, the J end by 3 bases, with 8 bases between. Germline CDR1 is LGHNA and CDR2 is YSLEER. The CDR3 contains 15 residues. CDR3 sequence: CASSQEAQSNEKLFF. The DNA of the CDR3 is TGCGCCAGCAGCCAAGAGGCACAGTCTAATGAAAAACTGTTTTTT.

This clonotype was detected only a few times. This chain's CDR3 is CATSDGLPDTQYF. CDR3 nucleotides: TGTGCCACCAGTGACGGACTACCAGATACGCAGTATTTT. The chain carries TRBV24-1 and TRBJ2-3; D is possibly TRBD2 (6 bases). Germline lookup yields CDR1 KGHDR and CDR2 SFDVKD. The CDR3 is 13 residues long. V was trimmed by 4 bases and J by 4 bases, leaving 8 bases between them.

A few counts support this clonotype. The chain links TRBV20-1 to TRBJ1-5, with 8 nucleotides matching TRBD1. CDR1 is DFQATT, CDR2 SNEGSKA, per germline (reference sequence). J gave up 0 bases and V 1 base, and 8 bases lay outside the gene matches. The CDR3 covers 17 residues. CDR3: CSARVTDRANSNQPQHF. The CDR3 DNA reads as TGCAGTGCTAGAGTCACGGACAGGGCGAATAGCAATCAGCCCCAGCATTTT.

This clonotype has only a few counts. V gene TRBV20-1 combines with J gene TRBJ1-5; D is ambiguous. Germline lookup yields CDR1 DFQATT and CDR2 SNEGSKA (reference sequence). This CDR3 is built from 14 residues. V lost 2 bases to trimming and J lost 0 bases, with 8 bases between them. CDR3 bases: TGCAGTGCTAGATACGGGGTTAGCAATCAGCCCCAGCATTTT. Translating it yields CSARYGVSNQPQHF.

This sequence joins TRBV20-1 and TRBJ2-3; 8 bases are a match to TRBD2. The V and J ends lost 2 bases and 8 bases, in that order; junction bases with no gene match: 6. Per germline, CDR1 DFQATT and CDR2 SNEGSKA (reference sequence). The CDR3 spans 13 residues. The CDR3 sequence: CSARTSGRGTQYF. CDR3 nucleotides: TGCAGTGCTAGAACAAGCGGGAGAGGTACGCAGTATTTT.

The gene calls are TRBV28 and TRBJ2-1, with 9 bases lining up with TRBD2. This CDR3 is built from 15 residues. The germline gives CDR1 MDHEN, CDR2 SYDVKM. The V and J ends lost 6 bases and 7 bases, in that order; junction bases with no gene match: 10. CDR3 sequence: CASSLSGLALNEQFF. The CDR3 DNA sequence: TGTGCCAGCAGCCTAAGTGGACTAGCGTTAAATGAGCAGTTCTTC.

This clonotype was detected a few times. The DNA for the CDR3 is TGTGCCACCAGCAGAGATCCAGGGGTGGTACTGTTTTTT. Its translation is CATSRDPGVVLFF. The chain has TRBV15 and TRBJ1-4, with a possible D match to TRBD1 (6 bases). The CDR3 extends over 13 amino acids. Germline CDR1 LNHNV, CDR2 YYDKDF (reference sequence). The germline V and J ends were trimmed by 0 bases and 13 bases, with 12 bases remaining between them.

The chain is built from TRBV6-6 and TRBJ2-7, with a tentative D call TRBD2 (5 bases). Trimming shortened V by 2 bases and J by 0 bases, and 5 bases separated the two germline ends. Germline CDR1 MNHNY, CDR2 SVGAGI (reference sequence). The CDR3 consists of 13 residues. CDR3 residues: CASSYRGSYEQYF. The CDR3 DNA follows: TGTGCCAGCAGTTACCGGGGCTCCTACGAGCAGTACTTC.